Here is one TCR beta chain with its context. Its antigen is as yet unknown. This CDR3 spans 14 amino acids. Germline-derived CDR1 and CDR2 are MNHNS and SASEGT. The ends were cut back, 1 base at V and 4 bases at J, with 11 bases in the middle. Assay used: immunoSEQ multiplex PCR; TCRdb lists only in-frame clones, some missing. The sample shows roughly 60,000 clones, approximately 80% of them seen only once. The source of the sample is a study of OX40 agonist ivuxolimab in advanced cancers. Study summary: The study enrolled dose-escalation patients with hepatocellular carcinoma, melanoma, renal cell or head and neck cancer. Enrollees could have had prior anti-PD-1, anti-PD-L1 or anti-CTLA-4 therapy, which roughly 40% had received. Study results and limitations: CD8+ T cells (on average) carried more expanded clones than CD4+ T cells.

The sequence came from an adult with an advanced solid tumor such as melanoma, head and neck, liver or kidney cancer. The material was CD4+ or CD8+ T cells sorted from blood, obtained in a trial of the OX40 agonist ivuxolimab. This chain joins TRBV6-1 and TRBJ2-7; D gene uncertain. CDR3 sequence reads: CASSEGEWRYEQYV. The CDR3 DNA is TGTGCCAGCAGTGAAGGGGAATGGCGGTACGAGCAGTACGTC.